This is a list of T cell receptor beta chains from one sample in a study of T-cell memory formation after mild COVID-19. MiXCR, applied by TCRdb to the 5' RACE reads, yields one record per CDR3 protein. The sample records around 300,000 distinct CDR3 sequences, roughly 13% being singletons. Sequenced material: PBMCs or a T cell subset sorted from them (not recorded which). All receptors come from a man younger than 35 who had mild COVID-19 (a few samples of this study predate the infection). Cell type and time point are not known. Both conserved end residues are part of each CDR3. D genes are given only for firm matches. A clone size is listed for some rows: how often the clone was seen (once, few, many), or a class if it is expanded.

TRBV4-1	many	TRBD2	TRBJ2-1	TGCGCCAGCAGCCAATGGGGGGGATTGGAGCCGTTCTTC	CASSQWGGLEPFF
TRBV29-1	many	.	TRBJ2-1	TGCAGCGTTGAAGCAGACTTAGCATATGAGCAGTTCTTC	CSVEADLAYEQFF
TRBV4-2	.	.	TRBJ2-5	TGTGCCAGCAGCCAAGTAGGGGGGGGACAAGAGACCCAGTACTTC	CASSQVGGGQETQYF
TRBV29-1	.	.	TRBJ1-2	TGCAGCGTTGCGAGTGGGGGAGGGAATGGCTACACCTTC	CSVASGGGNGYTF
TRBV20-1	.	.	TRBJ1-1	TGCAGTGCTAGAAGCCTCACTGAAGCTTTCTTT	CSARSLTEAFF
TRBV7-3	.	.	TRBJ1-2	TGTGCCAGCAGCTTAAATGGCCGTGGGGGGTATGGCTACACCTTC	CASSLNGRGGYGYTF
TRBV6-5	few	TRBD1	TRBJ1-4	TGTGCCAGCAGGGACAGGGACCTGGGCGAAAAACTGTTTTTT	CASRDRDLGEKLFF
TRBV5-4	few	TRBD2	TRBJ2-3	TGTGCCAGCAGCTTGCAGAGGACTAGCGGGCGGGCAGATACGCAGTATTTT	CASSLQRTSGRADTQYF
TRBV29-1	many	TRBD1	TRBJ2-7	TGCAGCGTTAAGGGACAGGGGGCTAGCGAGCAGTACTTC	CSVKGQGASEQYF
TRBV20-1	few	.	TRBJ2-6	TGCAGTGCGGTTCAGGGCTTGTCCTATGGGGCCAACGTCCTGACTTTC	CSAVQGLSYGANVLTF
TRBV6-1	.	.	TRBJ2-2	TGTGCCAGCAGTGAATACCTGGCTAACACCGGGGAGCTGTTTTTT	CASSEYLANTGELFF
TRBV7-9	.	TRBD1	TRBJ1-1	TGTGCCAGCAGCCCCTCTGGGACAGTCTTCAACACTGAAGCTTTCTTT	CASSPSGTVFNTEAFF
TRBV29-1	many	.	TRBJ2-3	TGCAGCGTCCGCTTGCCAGATACGCAGTATTTT	CSVRLPDTQYF
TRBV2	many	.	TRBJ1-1	TGTGCCAGCAGTGGGCCAGGGCGAACTGAAGCTTTCTTT	CASSGPGRTEAFF
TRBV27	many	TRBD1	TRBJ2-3	TGTGCCAGCAGTTTTCAGACGACAGGGGGCGACGCAGATACGCAGTATTTT	CASSFQTTGGDADTQYF
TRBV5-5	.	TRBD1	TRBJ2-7	TGTGCCAGCAGCCTGACAGGGAGAGCCTACGAGCAGTACTTC	CASSLTGRAYEQYF
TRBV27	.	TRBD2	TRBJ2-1	TGTGCCAGCAGGACAAAGGGACTATCGGATGAGCAGTTCTTC	CASRTKGLSDEQFF
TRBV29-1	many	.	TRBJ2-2	TGCAGCGTTGAAGAACTAACCGGGACGGAAACCGGGGAGCTGTTTTTT	CSVEELTGTETGELFF
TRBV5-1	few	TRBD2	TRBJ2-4	TGCGCCAGCAGCTCCGGACTAGCGGGGGCAGGAAACATTCAGTACTTC	CASSSGLAGAGNIQYF
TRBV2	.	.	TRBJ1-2	TGTGCCAGCAGTGAAGCGGGGGTTCTGCACAATGGCTACACCTTC	CASSEAGVLHNGYTF
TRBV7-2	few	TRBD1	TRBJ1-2	TGTGCCAGCAGCTTACGGTCCGGACAGGCCGTCCGTTATGGCTACACCTTC	CASSLRSGQAVRYGYTF
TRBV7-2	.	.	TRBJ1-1	TGTGCCAGCAGCTTTTCAGGGGAATTGAGGAACACTGAAGCTTTCTTT	CASSFSGELRNTEAFF
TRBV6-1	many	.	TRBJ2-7	TGTGCCAGCAGTGGATTACTAGCCGAGCAGTACTTC	CASSGLLAEQYF
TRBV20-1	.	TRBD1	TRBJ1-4	TGCAGTGCTAGAGATCCGACAGGGAGGGATGAAAAACTGTTTTTT	CSARDPTGRDEKLFF
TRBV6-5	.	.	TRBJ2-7	TGTGCCAGCACTGAAGGGGCCAAGCAGTACTTC	CASTEGAKQYF
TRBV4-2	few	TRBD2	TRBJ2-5	TGTGCCAGCAGCCAATGGCGGACTAGCGGGCCAGAGACCCAGTACTTC	CASSQWRTSGPETQYF
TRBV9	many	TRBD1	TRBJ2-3	TGTGCCAGCAGCTCCCGGACAGGGGAAATCACAGATACGCAGTATTTT	CASSSRTGEITDTQYF
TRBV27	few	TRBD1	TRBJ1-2	TGTGCCAGCAGTGCCGGGACAGCCTATGGCTACACCTTC	CASSAGTAYGYTF
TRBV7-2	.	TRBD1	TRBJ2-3	TGTGCCAGCAGCGCACTCAGGGGGGATACGCAGTATTTT	CASSALRGDTQYF
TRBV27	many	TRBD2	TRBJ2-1	TGTGCCAGCAGTTTATCCCTAGCGGGGCGTAATGAGCAGTTCTTC	CASSLSLAGRNEQFF
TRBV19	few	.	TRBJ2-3	TGTGCCAGTAGTGGGCAGGCCTCTCGAGGAGATACGCAGTATTTT	CASSGQASRGDTQYF
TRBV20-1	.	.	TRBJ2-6	TGCAGTGCTAGATTCATTTACTCTGGGGCCAACGTCCTGACTTTC	CSARFIYSGANVLTF
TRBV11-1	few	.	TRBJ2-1	TGTGCCAGCAGTTCGGCGGGGGCCGAGCAGTTCTTC	CASSSAGAEQFF
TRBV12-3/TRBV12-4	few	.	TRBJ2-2	TGTGCCAGTCGCGGGACCGGTGCCCCCGGGGAGCTGTTTTTT	CASRGTGAPGELFF
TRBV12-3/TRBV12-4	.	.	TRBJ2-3	TGTGCCAGCAGCGCCAGGTCCGGGCCAGATACGCAGTATTTT	CASSARSGPDTQYF
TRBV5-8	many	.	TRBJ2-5	TGTGCCAGCAGCTTGATAGAGACCCAGTACTTC	CASSLIETQYF
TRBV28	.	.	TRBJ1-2	TGTGCCAGCAGTTTTCGCTTTGGCAGGGGCAACTATGGCTACACCTTC	CASSFRFGRGNYGYTF
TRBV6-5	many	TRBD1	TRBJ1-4	TGTGCCAGCAGTTACGACGACAGGGGTAATGAAAAACTGTTTTTT	CASSYDDRGNEKLFF
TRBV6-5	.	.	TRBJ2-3	TGTGCCAGCAGTTACCGCCCGTCTTCCACAGGGGTCACCCGGGGGGATACGCAGTATTTT	CASSYRPSSTGVTRGDTQYF
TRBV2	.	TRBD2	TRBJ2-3	TGTGCCAGCAGATCCGGGACTAGCCGAGATACGCAGTATTTT	CASRSGTSRDTQYF
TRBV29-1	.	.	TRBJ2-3	TGCAGCGTAACACAAGGGACAGATACGCAGTATTTT	CSVTQGTDTQYF
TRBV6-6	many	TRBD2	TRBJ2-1	TGTGCCAGCAGTTACTCGGGACTAGCGGGGGTCTACAATGAGCAGTTCTTC	CASSYSGLAGVYNEQFF
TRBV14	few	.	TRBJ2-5	TGTGCCAGCAGCCGCCCCTCCCGGGTGGGACAACAAGAGACCCAGTACTTC	CASSRPSRVGQQETQYF
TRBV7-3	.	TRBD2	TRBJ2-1	TGTGCCAGCAGCTTAGAGCGGGGGGGCTACAATGAGCAGTTCTTC	CASSLERGGYNEQFF
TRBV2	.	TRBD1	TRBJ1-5	TGTGCCAGCAAGGCGACAGGGGGTCATCAGCCCCAGCATTTT	CASKATGGHQPQHF
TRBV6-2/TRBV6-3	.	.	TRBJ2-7	TGTGCCAGCAGTTATGGACAAAGCGAGCAGTACTTC	CASSYGQSEQYF
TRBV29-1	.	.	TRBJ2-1	TGCAGCGTCCAGAATCTGAGCTCCTACAATGAGCAGTTCTTC	CSVQNLSSYNEQFF
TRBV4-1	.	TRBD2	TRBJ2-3	TGCGCCAGCAGCCCCCTCGCGGGGGGCGAAGATACGCAGTATTTT	CASSPLAGGEDTQYF
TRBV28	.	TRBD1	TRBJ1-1	TGTGCCAGCAGTCTCTTGACAGGGGGAGGGAACACTGAAGCTTTCTTT	CASSLLTGGGNTEAFF
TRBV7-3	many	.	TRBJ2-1	TGTGCCAGCAGCACATCTGTCATCAGGCGCCAGCCCTACAATGAGCAGTTCTTC	CASSTSVIRRQPYNEQFF
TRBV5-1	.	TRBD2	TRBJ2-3	TGCGCCAGCAGCCCCGGGACTAGCGGGGACACAGATACGCAGTATTTT	CASSPGTSGDTDTQYF
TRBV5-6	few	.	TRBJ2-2	TGTGCCAGCAGCTTGTCAGGGCTGACCGGGGAGCTGTTTTTT	CASSLSGLTGELFF
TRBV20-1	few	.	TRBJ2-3	TGCAGTGCTAGCTTTTTGCGGGCGGCGCAGTATTTT	CSASFLRAAQYF
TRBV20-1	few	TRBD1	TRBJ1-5	TGCAGTGCTAGAGTACAGGGGGCTGGCCAGCCCCAGCATTTT	CSARVQGAGQPQHF
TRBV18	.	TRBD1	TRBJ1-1	TGTGCCAGCCGACCCGGGACAGGACCACTTGAAGCTTTCTTT	CASRPGTGPLEAFF